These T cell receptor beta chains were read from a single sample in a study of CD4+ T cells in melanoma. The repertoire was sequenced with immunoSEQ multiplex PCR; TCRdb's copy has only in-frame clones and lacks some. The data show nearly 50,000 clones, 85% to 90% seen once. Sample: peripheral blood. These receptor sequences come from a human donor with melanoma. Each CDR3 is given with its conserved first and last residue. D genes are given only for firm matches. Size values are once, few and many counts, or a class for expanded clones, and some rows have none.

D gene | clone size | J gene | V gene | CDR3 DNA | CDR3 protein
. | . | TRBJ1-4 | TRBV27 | TGTGCCAGCAGGGGGGTCCTTCACAGGGCTGAGAAACTGTTTTTT | CASRGVLHRAEKLFF
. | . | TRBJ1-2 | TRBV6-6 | TGTGCCAGCAGTTACTCGAACAGGCATAACTATGGCTACACCTTC | CASSYSNRHNYGYTF
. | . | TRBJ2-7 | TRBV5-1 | TGCGCCAGCAGCTCCCACTCGTATGAGCAGTACTTC | CASSSHSYEQYF
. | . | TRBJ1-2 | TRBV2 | TGTGCCAGCAGTCTAGACTACTATGGCTACACCTTC | CASSLDYYGYTF
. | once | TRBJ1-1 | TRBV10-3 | TGTGCCTCCGCGGGGGGCGGGGGAACTGAAGCTTTCTTT | CASAGGGGTEAFF
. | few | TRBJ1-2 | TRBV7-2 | TGTGCCAGCAGCCCGAACACGAACTATGGCTACACCTTC | CASSPNTNYGYTF
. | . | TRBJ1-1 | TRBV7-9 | TGTGCCAGCAGCTCCTTCCCCGCCGGGGGGAACACTGAAGCTTTCTTT | CASSSFPAGGNTEAFF
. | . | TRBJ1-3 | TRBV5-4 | TGTGCCAGCAGCTTCAACTCTGGAAACACCATATATTTT | CASSFNSGNTIYF
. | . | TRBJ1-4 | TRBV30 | TGTGCCTGGATGAGGGACACTAATGAAAAACTGTTTTTT | CAWMRDTNEKLFF
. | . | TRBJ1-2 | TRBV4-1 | TGCGCCAGCAGCCAAGATCGGGGCACCAACTATGGCTACACCTTC | CASSQDRGTNYGYTF
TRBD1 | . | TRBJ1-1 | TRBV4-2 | TGTGCCAGCAGCCCGGACAGGGCGCTTATGAACACTGAAGCTTTCTTT | CASSPDRALMNTEAFF
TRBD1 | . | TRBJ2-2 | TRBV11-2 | TGTGCCAGTCGGACAGGGATTAACACCGGGGAGCTGTTTTTT | CASRTGINTGELFF
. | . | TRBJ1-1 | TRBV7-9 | TGTGCCAGCAGCCCAACTAGCTCTGGGGACACTGAAGCTTTCTTT | CASSPTSSGDTEAFF
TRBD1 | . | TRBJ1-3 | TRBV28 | TGTGCCAGCAGTTTTACGGGACAGCTAGGAAACACCATATATTTT | CASSFTGQLGNTIYF
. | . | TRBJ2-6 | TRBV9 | TGTGCCAGCAGCGTAGTTGGGGGGGGGCTCTCTGGGGCCAACGTCCTGACTTTC | CASSVVGGGLSGANVLTF
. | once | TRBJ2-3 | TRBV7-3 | TGTGCCAGCAGCTTAGGGGGAACCAGTGGAACGCAGTATTTT | CASSLGGTSGTQYF
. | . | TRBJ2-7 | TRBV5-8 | TGTGCCAGCAGGGGATGGGGCTTATACGAGCAGTACTTC | CASRGWGLYEQYF